This T cell receptor beta chain was recorded in a study of chemoradiotherapy in HPV16-positive cancers (dated by TCRdb to 2021 to 2024). Broadly, across the study: Candidate HPV-specific T-cell clones and common TCR motifs were defined through functional T-cell assays on cells from a couple of HPV16-positive patients. Whether T-cell immunity against the HPV oncoproteins E6 and E7 changes during chemoradiotherapy and whether survival is affected by this immunity were examined in the study. The candidate HPV-specific TCRs and motifs were then tracked in TCR repertoires from 86 patients with HPV-related cancers. General conclusions and limits of the study: Improved recurrence-free survival in HPV16-positive patients was associated with expansion of HPV-responsive T cells during chemoradiotherapy. The functional definition of HPV-specific T cells came from only two HPV16-positive patients, and the survival association was reported for HPV16-positive patients. Expansion of candidate HPV-specific clones and E7-related TCR motifs was observed in the tumor microenvironment during treatment, whereas no such expansion was observed for non-HPV-specific T cells.

As encoded in the germline V gene, CDR1 is SGHNT while CDR2 is YENEEA. Trimming leaves V shorter by 5 bases and J shorter by 5 bases, with the junction holding 7 bases beyond the gene matches. Measured from the cysteine to the phenylalanine, the CDR3 is 16 residues long. The read is trimmed to its CDR3 DNA, 48 bases read in frame from base 1. Repertoires were sampled repeatedly over the course of chemoradiotherapy so that clonal expansion in the tumor microenvironment could be followed. The library was made by the immunoSEQ multiplex PCR assay. TCRdb holds this immuneACCESS table with in-frame rearrangements only. Some clones are missing; in checked studies, unresolved V genes explain under half, and the rest has no known cause. The sample profile shows 15,000 or so clones; just over 85% of them were found once. Of the sample, approximately 3.5% falls within the top ten clones. In the case of this clone: Its antigen is currently not known. Base quality data are lacking; no much larger clone is found one base away.

Source: blood, taken from a patient who underwent chemoradiotherapy. The TCR comes from a human donor with HPV-associated anogenital cancer. In this chain, TRBV11-3 is recombined with TRBJ2-1; 12 junctional bases match TRBD2. The CDR3 protein is CASSPGLAGQHNEQFF. The DNA reads as follows: TGTGCCAGCAGCCCCGGACTAGCGGGACAACACAATGAGCAGTTCTTC.